Listed below are T cell receptor beta chains from one sample, sequenced in a study of vaccination and CD4 T cells after COVID-19. These receptors lack a known antigen. MiXCR, run by TCRdb on the PCR reads, gives a single entry per CDR3 protein. The sample lists about 13,000 distinct CDR3 sequences; around 43% were seen once. Material: CD4+ T cells from blood, cultured in vitro. The receptor set was obtained from a human donor who had recovered from COVID-19. Each CDR3 is given with its conserved first and last residue. The D gene is left open where the match is weak. Not all rows give a size; the values are once, few, many and, for expanded clones, a class.

12	TRBJ2-7	TRBD2	.	TRBV2	CASSGGSYEQYF	TGTGCCAGCAGCGGGGGGAGCTACGAGCAGTACTTC
16	TRBJ2-1	TRBD2	.	TRBV20-1	CSAGGTSGGAYNEQFF	TGCAGTGCTGGAGGGACTAGCGGGGGGGCCTACAATGAGCAGTTCTTC
16	TRBJ2-5	TRBD1	.	TRBV11-3	CASSLGWTGGRETQYF	TGTGCCAGCAGCTTAGGATGGACAGGGGGCCGGGAGACCCAGTACTTC
18	TRBJ2-6	.	few	TRBV24-1	CATSDFHSSSSGANVLTF	TGTGCCACCAGTGATTTTCACAGTAGTTCTTCTGGGGCCAACGTCCTGACTTTC
16	TRBJ1-5	.	.	TRBV19	CASSILPGVGNQPQHF	TGTGCCAGTAGTATTCTTCCAGGAGTTGGCAATCAGCCCCAGCATTTT
16	TRBJ1-1	.	.	TRBV19	CASSIQDSPGYGEAFF	TGTGCCAGTAGTATCCAGGACAGCCCCGGATATGGTGAAGCTTTCTTT
13	TRBJ1-2	.	few	TRBV7-9	CASSLRGGYGYTF	TGTGCCAGCAGCTTAAGGGGGGGCTATGGCTACACCTTC
14	TRBJ2-2	TRBD1	.	TRBV7-8	CASSPRTGTGELFF	TGTGCCAGCAGCCCGCGGACAGGGACCGGGGAGCTGTTTTTT
15	TRBJ1-5	TRBD1	.	TRBV19	CASRRDRGGGQPQHF	TGTGCCAGTAGACGGGACAGGGGAGGGGGACAGCCCCAGCATTTT
18	TRBJ2-6	.	few	TRBV24-1	CATSDGAGKGTGANVLTF	TGTGCCACCAGTGACGGGGCAGGGAAGGGAACTGGGGCCAACGTCCTGACTTTC
15	TRBJ1-5	.	.	TRBV12-3/TRBV12-4	CAGSLGSEGYQPQHF	TGTGCCGGCAGTTTAGGGTCTGAGGGATATCAGCCCCAGCATTTT
13	TRBJ1-2	.	.	TRBV20-1	CSAREGLNYGYTF	TGCAGTGCGCGAGAGGGTTTAAACTATGGCTACACCTTC
16	TRBJ1-1	.	few	TRBV6-5	CASSSRRILEDTEAFF	TGTGCCAGCAGTTCCCGACGGATTCTGGAGGACACTGAAGCTTTCTTT
13	TRBJ2-3	.	.	TRBV25-1	CATTEPNTDTQYF	TGTGCCACCACAGAGCCCAACACAGATACGCAGTATTTT
11	TRBJ2-1	.	once	TRBV12-3/TRBV12-4	CASSTKHEQFF	TGTGCCAGCAGCACTAAGCATGAGCAGTTCTTC
13	TRBJ1-2	.	few	TRBV2	CASSGSIRGRYTF	TGTGCCAGCAGCGGGTCGATTCGGGGTCGCTACACCTTC
12	TRBJ1-1	TRBD1	.	TRBV15	CATNRGENEAFF	TGTGCCACCAACAGGGGTGAAAATGAAGCTTTCTTT